Listed here are 17 T cell receptor beta chains from one sample, sequenced in a study of blood T cell repertoires in COVID-19 (dated by TCRdb to about 2020). Library construction relied on the immunoSEQ multiplex PCR assay. TCRdb re-hosts the immuneACCESS table, in-frame sequences only. Its copies lack some clones; in the studies checked, an unresolved V gene accounts for under half of them, and the cause for the rest is not known. The sample yields around 260,000 clones; 75% to 90% were counted once. Under 3.5% of the sample is taken by the ten largest. Sequencing input: peripheral blood. The receptors shown here come from a woman aged 30 to 39 with active or convalescent COVID-19.

V usage is TRBV2 and J usage is TRBJ2-5; possibly TRBD2 for D (5 bases). From germline, CDR1 is SNHLY and CDR2 FYNNEI. This CDR3 comprises 14 residues. V was shortened by 0 bases and J by 2 bases, with 7 bases between the two germline ends. The CDR3 DNA is TGTGCCAGCAGTGAAGCGCGGGTGCAAGAGACCCAGTACTTC. Amino acid sequence: CASSEARVQETQYF.

The chain combines TRBV11-3 with TRBJ2-1, with no clear D. The V end lost 1 base, the J end lost 8 bases, and 9 bases lay between the germline ends. CDR1 SGHNT and CDR2 YENEEA come from the germline V gene. CDR3 length: 13 residues. This CDR3 is CASSLGREDEQFF. CDR3 sequence (DNA): TGTGCCAGCAGCTTAGGACGCGAGGATGAGCAGTTCTTC.

The rearrangement uses TRBV19 and TRBJ1-5; D uncertain. Looked up from germline, CDR1 is LNHDA and CDR2 is SQIVND (reference sequence). CDR3 length equals 13 residues. V dropped 8 bases and J dropped 5 bases, with 13 bases sitting between them. The CDR3 region is CASGTTRYQPQHF. The CDR3 bases are TGTGCCAGTGGCACAACAAGATATCAGCCCCAGCATTTT.

The chain carries TRBV2 and TRBJ1-1, with a weak D call TRBD1 (6 bases). The CDR3 consists of 15 residues. Looked up from germline, CDR1 is SNHLY and CDR2 is FYNNEI. Trimming shortened V by 2 bases and J by 4 bases, and 14 bases separated the two germline ends. CDR3 sequence (DNA): TGTGCCAGCAGTGAATTATCAGGGGCTGCCACTGAAGCTTTCTTT. It encodes CASSELSGAATEAFF.

This rearrangement joins TRBV5-1 to TRBJ2-5, with 9 bases identical to TRBD1. V lost 3 bases and J lost 4; bases outside the gene matches: 7. The CDR3 consists of 15 residues. The germline CDR1 and CDR2 sequences are SGHRS and YFSETQ. CDR3 sequence (DNA): TGCGCCAGCAGCTCTCGGGACAGGGCATTAGAGACCCAGTACTTC. Its protein product is CASSSRDRALETQYF.

This sequence joins TRBV20-1 and TRBJ2-1, with D perhaps TRBD2 (6 bases). Germline V gene data show CDR1 as DFQATT and CDR2 as SNEGSKA (reference sequence). Trimming shortened V by 3 bases and J by 9 bases, and 15 bases separated the two germline ends. The CDR3 extends over 13 amino acids. CDR3: CSASSGPSGEQFF. CDR3 nucleotide sequence: TGCAGTGCTAGTAGCGGCCCTTCCGGTGAGCAGTTCTTC.

DNA for the CDR3: TGTGCCAGCAGTTACGCCCCGGGATTAGGCACCGGGGAGCTGTTTTTT. Translating gives CASSYAPGLGTGELFF. The chain combines TRBV6-6 with TRBJ2-2, with D possibly TRBD2 on 5 matching bases. V was clipped by 2 bases and J by 4 bases, with 14 bases between them. Germline CDR1 and CDR2: MNHNY and SVGAGI (reference sequence). The CDR3 totals 16 residues.

This clone has just a few counts. This chain connects TRBV28 to TRBJ1-5; D gene uncertain. The germline gives CDR1 MDHEN, CDR2 SYDVKM. The CDR3 has 16 amino acids. With 0 bases removed from V and 2 bases from J, the gap between germline ends came to 11 bases. In DNA form, the CDR3 reads TGTGCCAGCAGTTTATGGCGGGATGGGGGCAATCAGCCCCAGCATTTT. Its protein is CASSLWRDGGNQPQHF.

The CDR3 DNA is TGTGCCAGCAGCTTGGAGCGGGGGCCCAACAATGAGCAGTTCTTC. This codes for CASSLERGPNNEQFF. The chain carries TRBV5-5 and TRBJ2-1; TRBD2 aligns across 8 bases. Germline V gene sequence: CDR1 SGHKS, CDR2 YYEKEE (reference sequence). V gave up 0 bases and J gave up 5 bases; unmatched junction bases: 4. The length of the CDR3 is 15 residues. Complete variable domain (other parts from reference TRBV5-5 and TRBJ2-1): DAGVTQSPTHLIKTRGQQVTLRCSPISGHKSVSWYQQVLGQGPQFIFQYYEKEERGRGNFPDRFSARQFPNYSSELNVNALLLGDSALYLCASSLERGPNNEQFFGPGTRLTVL.

The chain employs TRBV18 and TRBJ1-4; 7 nucleotides align to TRBD1. Germline V lookup: CDR1 KGHSH, CDR2 LQKENI. V dropped 5 bases and J dropped 8; count of bases not matched to a gene: 5. The CDR3 spans 13 residues. CDR3 nucleotide sequence: TGTGCCAGCTCAACTAGGACAGGAGAAAAACTGTTTTTT. Encoded protein: CASSTRTGEKLFF.

In the case of this clone: Other DNA sequences in the sample encode the same CDR3. The chain combines TRBV4-3 with TRBJ1-2, with D perhaps TRBD1 (5 bases). V lost 0 bases and J 4 bases, leaving 9 bases between the germline ends. Germline CDR1 reads LGHNA; CDR2 reads YSLEER. This CDR3 is 14 amino acids long. CDR3 amino acids: CASSQEARVYGYTF. The DNA for the CDR3 is TGCGCCAGCAGCCAAGAGGCCAGGGTCTATGGCTACACCTTC.

This chain links TRBV4-1 with TRBJ1-4; D gene uncertain. This CDR3 has 16 amino acids. With 0 bases removed from V and 7 bases from J, the gap between germline ends came to 15 bases. Looked up from germline, CDR1 is MGHRA and CDR2 is YSYEKL. The CDR3, as DNA: TGCGCCAGCAGCCAAGATCCGGCCCCGGGTATTGAAAAACTGTTTTTT. Its translation is CASSQDPAPGIEKLFF.

This chain uses TRBV9 with TRBJ2-1; 8 nucleotides align to TRBD2. The ends lost 5 bases at V and 4 bases at J; junction bases unmatched: 11. This CDR3 comprises 16 residues. Germline V gene lookup returns CDR1 SGDLS and CDR2 YYNGEE. The CDR3 loop reads CASSFSSGSGYNEQFF. The CDR3 DNA sequence: TGTGCCAGCAGTTTTTCTAGCGGGTCGGGATACAATGAGCAGTTCTTC.

J is TRBJ2-1 and V is TRBV7-9; 10 bases agree with TRBD2. In germline, CDR1 is SEHNR, CDR2 FQNEAQ (reference sequence). Germline trimming cut 6 bases from V and 8 bases from J; bases unmatched to any gene: 16. The length of the CDR3 is 17 residues. In DNA form, the CDR3 reads TGTGCCAGCAGTTCCCACTCGGGTAGCGGGGGGATGGATGAGCAGTTCTTC. Amino acid sequence: CASSSHSGSGGMDEQFF.

The gene calls are TRBV6-5 and TRBJ1-6; 7 positions match TRBD1. With V trimmed by 6 bases and J by 9 bases, 8 bases remained unmatched. The CDR3 contains 14 residues. Germline V gene sequence: CDR1 MNHEY, CDR2 SVGAGI. DNA for the CDR3: TGTGCCAGCAGCGGCGCAGGGGGTATTTCACCCCTCCACTTT. Translation: CASSGAGGISPLHF.

The chain links TRBV27 to TRBJ1-2, with D perhaps matching TRBD1 (6 bases). The CDR3 runs 13 residues. The germline V and J ends were trimmed by 6 bases and 9 bases, with 17 bases remaining between them. CDR1 MNHEY and CDR2 SMNVEV come from the germline V gene (reference sequence). CDR3 DNA sequence: TGTGCCAGCAGCTTCTCCAGGGGAGCTAGCTACACCTTC. This sequence encodes CASSFSRGASYTF.

CDR3 bases: TGTGCCAGCAGTGCCCAACAGGGGGTTCAGCCCCAGCATTTT. It encodes CASSAQQGVQPQHF. The chain has TRBV6-4 and TRBJ1-5, with 8 bases fitting TRBD1. V dropped 4 bases and J dropped 6; count of bases not matched to a gene: 5. Germline values: CDR1 MRHNA, CDR2 SNTAGT. The CDR3 covers 14 residues.